One and the same sample provided the 22 T cell receptor beta chains below, sequenced in a study of OX40 agonist ivuxolimab in advanced cancers. Profiling relied on immunoSEQ multiplex PCR, and the TCRdb table lists in-frame clones only, not all of them. The repertoire includes roughly 70,000 clones, about four fifths of them detected once, and around 5% sits in the top ten. The sequencing here drew on CD4+ or CD8+ T cells sorted from blood, taken in a trial of the OX40 agonist ivuxolimab. Receptor source: an adult with an advanced solid tumor such as melanoma, head and neck, liver or kidney cancer.

Only a few counts were recorded for this clone. The chain employs TRBV7-8 and TRBJ1-2; D is undetermined. This CDR3 comprises 14 residues. V was trimmed by 5 bases and J by 0 bases, leaving 10 bases between them. Germline-derived CDR1 and CDR2 are SGHVS and FQNEAQ. This CDR3 is CASSPSETNYGYTF. The DNA of the CDR3 is TGTGCCAGCAGCCCGAGTGAGACTAACTATGGCTACACCTTC. Complete variable domain (other parts from reference TRBV7-8 and TRBJ1-2): GAGVSQSPRYKVAKRGQDVALRCDPISGHVSLFWYQQALGQGPEFLTYFQNEAQLDKSGLPSDRFFAERPEGSVSTLKIQRTQQEDSAVYLCASSPSETNYGYTFGSGTRLTVV.

The gene calls are TRBV5-1 and TRBJ1-2; 11 bases are a match to TRBD1. The CDR3 covers 15 residues. The V and J ends lost 5 bases and 4 bases, in that order; junction bases with no gene match: 7. From germline, CDR1 is SGHRS and CDR2 YFSETQ. The CDR3 bases are TGCGCCAGCAGTCCTGGACAGGGGGCTTTCTATGGCTACACCTTC. This translates into CASSPGQGAFYGYTF.

V usage is TRBV29-1 and J usage is TRBJ1-1; possible D gene TRBD1, 5 bases. This CDR3 contains 15 residues. Germline V gene data show CDR1 as SQVTM and CDR2 as ANQGSEA. With 0 bases removed from V and 4 bases from J, the gap between germline ends came to 15 bases. CDR3 DNA sequence: TGCAGCGTTGAAGATCACGGGGGGTCTGGCACTGAAGCTTTCTTT. As protein: CSVEDHGGSGTEAFF.

The chain recombines TRBV27 with TRBJ2-7, with a weak D call TRBD2 (6 bases). This CDR3 region has 16 residues. The germline CDR1 and CDR2 sequences are MNHEY and SMNVEV (reference sequence). Trimming shortened V by 6 bases and J by 3 bases, and 21 bases separated the two germline ends. The CDR3 bases are TGTGCCAGCAGCCAAACCCGGGGGTCGGCTTACTACGAGCAGTACTTC. Its translation is CASSQTRGSAYYEQYF.

This chain connects TRBV7-9 to TRBJ2-6; D not certain. V lost 8 bases to trimming and J lost 0 bases, with 11 bases between them. CDR1 and CDR2 (germline): SEHNR, FQNEAQ (reference sequence). This CDR3 has 15 residues. The CDR3 here is CASVSSLSGANVLTF. In DNA, the CDR3 is TGTGCCAGCGTCAGCTCCCTCTCTGGGGCCAACGTCCTGACTTTC.

The V and J genes are TRBV4-1 and TRBJ2-3; TRBD2 might be the D (5 bases). This CDR3 has 16 residues. The V gene's germline CDR1 is MGHRA and CDR2 YSYEKL. V was cut by 4 bases and J by 5 bases, with 19 bases left in between. The CDR3 loop reads CASSLWGEAAEDTQYF. DNA for the CDR3: TGCGCCAGCAGCCTTTGGGGAGAGGCTGCAGAAGATACGCAGTATTTT.

This chain joins TRBV6-5 and TRBJ2-3, with D possibly being TRBD2 (6 bases). V gave up 6 bases and J gave up 0 bases, with 13 bases separating them. Germline V gene lookup returns CDR1 MNHEY and CDR2 SVGAGI. CDR3 length equals 15 residues. Here the CDR3 reads CASSLTGGSTDTQYF. The DNA for the CDR3 is TGTGCCAGCAGCCTGACCGGGGGTAGCACAGATACGCAGTATTTT.

The table lists this clone with a few counts. The V call is TRBV7-9, the J call TRBJ1-1, with D perhaps matching TRBD1 (6 bases). Germline loops: CDR1 SEHNR, CDR2 FQNEAQ (reference sequence). Trimming removed 1 base at V and 5 bases at J, with 14 bases between. The CDR3 sequence is 15 residues long. CDR3 in DNA: TGTGCCAGCAGCTTAGGGTCAGGGGCTGGGACTGAAGCTTTCTTT. As protein: CASSLGSGAGTEAFF.

This chain uses TRBV19 with TRBJ1-1; D may be TRBD1 (5 bases). In germline, CDR1 is LNHDA, CDR2 SQIVND (reference sequence). The length of the CDR3 is 14 residues. V lost 3 bases and J lost 5, with 13 bases in between. The CDR3 here is CASSIPGRGTEAFF. In nucleotides, the CDR3 is TGTGCCAGTAGTATCCCAGGGAGAGGGACTGAAGCTTTCTTT.

The chain couples TRBV7-2 to TRBJ1-1, with D perhaps TRBD1 (6 bases). The CDR3 extends over 14 amino acids. Germline V lookup: CDR1 SGHTA, CDR2 FQGNSA. V lost 4 bases to trimming and J lost 3 bases, with 12 bases between them. Here the CDR3 reads CASSSLRGDTEAFF. The CDR3 DNA reads as TGTGCCAGCAGCTCCCTAAGGGGGGACACTGAAGCTTTCTTT. Variable domain in full (rest from reference TRBV7-2 and TRBJ1-1): GAGVSQSPSNKVTEKGKDVELRCDPISGHTALYWYRQSLGQGLEFLIYFQGNSAPDKSGLPSDRFSAERTGGSVSTLTIQRTQQEDSAVYLCASSSLRGDTEAFFGQGTRLTVV.

The V gene is TRBV27, the J gene TRBJ1-5, with TRBD1 matching 10 bases. V dropped 5 bases and J dropped 6; count of bases not matched to a gene: 7. Germline loops: CDR1 MNHEY, CDR2 SMNVEV (reference sequence). The CDR3 has 15 amino acids. The CDR3 DNA reads as TGTGCCAGCAGTCTTACGGGACAGGGGTCTCAGCCCCAGCATTTT. Its protein is CASSLTGQGSQPQHF.

This chain connects TRBV7-2 to TRBJ1-1; 10 bases are shared with TRBD1. The CDR3 sequence is 17 residues long. V shed 4 bases and J 2 bases; nucleotides not matched to a gene: 10. Germline V gene lookup returns CDR1 SGHTA and CDR2 FQGNSA. DNA of the CDR3: TGTGCCAGCAGCTGGGGGGGACAGGGGAGATCCAACACTGAAGCTTTCTTT. Encoded protein: CASSWGGQGRSNTEAFF.

The chain carries TRBV5-5 and TRBJ2-6, with unresolved D. CDR3 size: 15 residues. V shed 3 bases and J shed 0 bases, with 7 bases lying between them. Per germline, CDR1 SGHKS and CDR2 YYEKEE (reference sequence). The CDR3 reads CASSSWSSGANVLTF. The CDR3 coding sequence is TGTGCCAGCAGCTCCTGGAGCTCTGGGGCCAACGTCCTGACTTTC.

The chain employs TRBV19 and TRBJ1-6; D is perhaps TRBD1 (6 bases). The CDR3 is 15 amino acids. Between the trimmed V and J ends, which lost 5 bases and 8 bases, there was a span of 16 bases. Looked up from germline, CDR1 is LNHDA and CDR2 is SQIVND (reference sequence). DNA for the CDR3: TGTGCCAGTAGTGTGAACGGACAGACCTATTCACCCCTCCACTTT. Protein: CASSVNGQTYSPLHF. Combining the CDR3 with reference TRBV19 and TRBJ1-6 gives the whole variable domain DGGITQSPKYLFRKEGQNVTLSCEQNLNHDAMYWYRQDPGQGLRLIYYSQIVNDFQKGDIAEGYSVSREKKESFPLTVTSAQKNPTAFYLCASSVNGQTYSPLHFGNGTRLTVT.

The chain uses TRBV7-9 and TRBJ1-3; no clear D gene. The CDR3 runs 14 residues. Looked up from germline, CDR1 is SEHNR and CDR2 is FQNEAQ (reference sequence). With 1 base removed from V and 2 bases from J, the gap between germline ends came to 6 bases. CDR3 residues: CASSLGRTGNTIYF. CDR3 DNA sequence: TGTGCCAGCAGCTTAGGACGGACTGGAAACACCATATATTTT.

A word on this clone: Other nucleotide sequences in the sample specify the same CDR3. The chain employs TRBV4-2 and TRBJ1-3, with 10 bases aligning to TRBD1. The V and J ends lost 6 bases and 8 bases, in that order; junction bases with no gene match: 13. CDR3 length: 16 residues. The germline V gene has CDR1 LGHNA and CDR2 YNFKEQ. The CDR3 DNA follows: TGTGCCAGCAGACCCCCGGGACAGGGGCGGGCGGACACCATATATTTT. It codes for CASRPPGQGRADTIYF.

The genes are TRBV6-5 and TRBJ1-4; maybe TRBD1 (6 bases). Trimming stripped 5 bases from V and 8 bases from J, with 15 bases between. Germline CDR1 MNHEY, CDR2 SVGAGI. There are 14 residues in the CDR3. CDR3 protein: CASSQGLGKEKLFF. CDR3 nucleotide sequence: TGTGCCAGCAGTCAGGGGTTGGGAAAAGAAAAACTGTTTTTT.

The V and J genes are TRBV2 and TRBJ1-6; 7 bases map to TRBD1. From germline, CDR1 is SNHLY and CDR2 FYNNEI. V dropped 4 bases and J dropped 7; count of bases not matched to a gene: 7. CDR3 size: 15 residues. For the CDR3, the DNA is TGTGCCAGCAGTGCTGACAGGGTACGGAATTCACCCCTCCACTTT. Its protein is CASSADRVRNSPLHF.

The V and J genes are TRBV11-1 and TRBJ1-4, with D uncertain. This CDR3 region has 12 residues. CDR1 is SGHAT and CDR2 is FQDESV in the germline V gene (reference sequence). Trimming removed 6 bases at V and 6 bases at J, with 8 bases between. The CDR3 DNA reads TGTGCCAGCAGTTACGGGGATGAAAAACTGTTTTTT. Translating it yields CASSYGDEKLFF.

This chain connects TRBV7-2 to TRBJ2-1; D is possibly TRBD2 (5 bases). CDR3 length equals 11 residues. V was clipped by 5 bases and J by 14 bases, with 13 bases between them. CDR1 is SGHTA and CDR2 is FQGNSA in the germline V gene. The CDR3 DNA follows: TGTGCCAGCAGCCTGAGCGGCCACGAGTTCTTC. Encoded protein: CASSLSGHEFF.

The V and J genes are TRBV5-4 and TRBJ2-1; the match to TRBD2 covers 9 bases. Germline trimming cut 2 bases from V and 1 base from J; bases unmatched to any gene: 4. CDR3 length: 16 amino acids. The germline V gene encodes CDR1 SGHNT and CDR2 YYREEE (reference sequence). CDR3 amino acids: CASSLSLAGSYNEQFF. The CDR3 bases are TGTGCCAGCAGCTTAAGTCTAGCGGGATCCTACAATGAGCAGTTCTTC.

The genes are TRBV6-6 and TRBJ2-7, with TRBD1 identical over 8 bases. Germline V CDR1 and CDR2: MNHNY, SVGAGI (reference sequence). This CDR3 is built from 15 residues. The ends lost 5 bases at V and 1 base at J; junction bases unmatched: 7. The CDR3 DNA follows: TGTGCCAGCAGTCTGGGGACAGGACCTTCCTACGAGCAGTACTTC. Translated, it gives CASSLGTGPSYEQYF.